Below are 22 T cell receptor beta chains sequenced from a single sample in a study of blood T cell repertoires in COVID-19. Data came from immunoSEQ multiplex PCR; TCRdb stores just in-frame clones and leaves some out. The data show about 400,000 clones, about nine tenths seen once. The sample comprised peripheral blood. These receptors originate from a woman aged 25 to 39 with active or convalescent COVID-19.

This clone was picked up one time. The chain has TRBV4-2 and TRBJ2-1; 8 bases are shared with TRBD2. The germline gives CDR1 LGHNA, CDR2 YNFKEQ. The CDR3 length is 13 residues. V shed 2 bases, J shed 9 bases, and the junction held 3 bases outside the gene matches. Here the CDR3 DNA reads TGTGCCAGCAGCCAACTAAGCGGGGGTGAGCAGTTCTTC. This translates into CASSQLSGGEQFF.

Details on this clone: The same CDR3 also results from other DNA sequences found in this sample. V and J are TRBV5-4 and TRBJ2-7; tentatively, D is TRBD2 (7 bases). Per the germline V gene, CDR1 is SGHNT and CDR2 is YYREEE (reference sequence). The CDR3 consists of 14 residues. Trimming removed 3 bases from V and 2 bases from J, with 12 bases in between. The CDR3 reads CASSWGGAAYEQYF. The CDR3 nucleotides are TGTGCCAGCAGCTGGGGGGGGGCGGCCTACGAGCAGTACTTC.

This chain joins TRBV2 and TRBJ1-5; TRBD1 agrees at 10 bases. J gave up 6 bases and V 7 bases, and 9 bases lay outside the gene matches. The germline V gene encodes CDR1 SNHLY and CDR2 FYNNEI. The CDR3 has 15 residues. This CDR3 reads CASTEGQGLSQPQHF. The CDR3 nucleotides read TGTGCCAGCACCGAGGGACAGGGGTTAAGTCAGCCCCAGCATTTT.

This clone showed up just once. The chain is built from TRBV19 and TRBJ1-4; the D gene is possibly TRBD1 (6 bases). The germline V gene has CDR1 LNHDA and CDR2 SQIVND (reference sequence). This CDR3 has 15 amino acids. Trimming took 5 bases from V and 4 from J, leaving 14 bases between them. CDR3 nucleotide sequence: TGTGCCAGTAGTCCACAGGGTATCAGTAATGAAAAACTGTTTTTT. Its translation: CASSPQGISNEKLFF.

The chain joins TRBV13 to TRBJ2-2; 9 nucleotides agree with TRBD1. The length of the CDR3 is 16 residues. Trimming took 4 bases from V and 6 from J; bases not matched to a gene: 9. Germline loops: CDR1 PRHDT, CDR2 FYEKMQ (reference sequence). CDR3 DNA: TGTGCCAGCAGCTCTTCCGGGACAGGGCGACCCGGGGAGCTGTTTTTT. Protein product: CASSSSGTGRPGELFF.

This clone was picked up one time. For the CDR3, the DNA is TGTGCCAGCAGCCGGGACACGAACACTGAAGCTTTCTTT. Its translation is CASSRDTNTEAFF. The J gene is TRBJ1-1, the V gene TRBV11-3, with a tentative D call TRBD1 (6 bases). The CDR3 totals 13 residues. Germline-derived CDR1 and CDR2 are SGHNT and YENEEA. V lost 5 bases to trimming and J lost 1 base, with 8 bases between them.

This chain joins TRBV7-9 and TRBJ1-5; no firm D call. The CDR3 totals 15 residues. Germline V gives CDR1 SEHNR, CDR2 FQNEAQ (reference sequence). The V gene lost 5 bases and the J gene lost 3 bases, with 14 bases spanning the gap. CDR3: CASSPADGSNQPQHF. The DNA for the CDR3 is TGTGCCAGCAGCCCGGCCGACGGGTCCAATCAGCCCCAGCATTTT.

V and J are TRBV11-2 and TRBJ2-1; 7 bases match TRBD2. Germline V gene sequence: CDR1 SGHAT, CDR2 FQNNGV. The V segment lost 6 bases and the J segment 9 bases; nucleotides outside the gene matches: 5. The CDR3 extends over 12 amino acids. CDR3 loop: CASRQSGGEQFF. As DNA, the CDR3 is TGTGCCAGCAGGCAATCGGGGGGTGAGCAGTTCTTC.

This clone was recorded only once. The J gene is TRBJ2-3, the V gene TRBV7-8; 7 positions agree with TRBD2. CDR3 size: 16 residues. J lost 2 bases, V lost 1 base, and 6 bases had no gene match. CDR1 is SGHVS and CDR2 is FQNEAQ in the germline V gene. The CDR3 nucleotides are TGTGCCAGCAGCTTAGTCGGCGGGGGAAACACAGATACGCAGTATTTT. Translated, it gives CASSLVGGGNTDTQYF.

This sequence joins TRBV3-1 (or the pseudogene TRBV3-2) and TRBJ2-2; maybe TRBD1 (5 bases). Trimming took 0 bases from V and 5 from J, leaving 16 bases between them. CDR3 size: 17 residues. Germline CDR1 and CDR2: LGHDT and YNNKEL (reference sequence). The chain's CDR3 is CASSQDRVQRRTGELFF. The CDR3 DNA is TGTGCCAGCAGCCAAGACAGGGTGCAGCGAAGGACCGGGGAGCTGTTTTTT.

The chain recombines TRBV6-5 with TRBJ2-1, with 8 bases matching TRBD2. CDR1 and CDR2 (germline): MNHEY, SVGAGI. There are 13 residues in the CDR3. After removal of 5 bases from V and 7 bases from J, the junction contained 4 bases not matched to a gene. CDR3 nucleotide sequence: TGTGCCAGCAGTCTCGGGGGGGCTAATGAGCAGTTCTTC. Its protein is CASSLGGANEQFF.

The chain is built from TRBV3-1 (or the pseudogene TRBV3-2) and TRBJ2-1; 9 bases agree with TRBD1. The CDR3 is made up of 16 amino acids. Looked up from germline, CDR1 is LGHDT and CDR2 is YNNKEL (reference sequence). V dropped 4 bases and J dropped 7; count of bases not matched to a gene: 11. The CDR3 spells CASSLYRTGDINEQFF. CDR3 DNA: TGTGCCAGCAGCCTTTATAGGACAGGGGATATAAATGAGCAGTTCTTC.

The rearrangement links TRBV3-1 (or the pseudogene TRBV3-2) to TRBJ1-1, with 8 bases lining up with TRBD1. The ends lost 10 bases at V and 5 bases at J; junction bases unmatched: 6. Germline CDR1 is LGHDT and CDR2 is YNNKEL (reference sequence). The CDR3 contains 12 residues. This CDR3 reads CATGTGATEAFF. DNA for the CDR3: TGTGCCACAGGGACAGGCGCTACTGAAGCTTTCTTT.

The chain recombines TRBV29-1 with TRBJ2-1; TRBD1 matches 8 bases. The germline CDR1 and CDR2 sequences are SQVTM and ANQGSEA. The CDR3 runs 14 residues. The J segment lost 0 bases and the V segment lost 7 bases, leaving 5 bases of the junction unmatched. The CDR3 nucleotides are TGCAGCGCCTGGGACAGGAGCTCCTACAATGAGCAGTTCTTC. Residues: CSAWDRSSYNEQFF.

The gene calls are TRBV6-5 and TRBJ1-2; TRBD1 might be the D (6 bases). Between the trimmed V and J ends, which lost 8 bases and 3 bases, there was a span of 16 bases. Germline V gene sequence: CDR1 MNHEY, CDR2 SVGAGI. This CDR3 is 14 amino acids long. For the CDR3, the DNA is TGTGCCAGCTCCGTGGGTCAGGGGTACTATGGCTACACCTTC. Encoded protein: CASSVGQGYYGYTF.

The chain uses TRBV1 and TRBJ2-1; TRBD2, as called in the table, went unchecked against the DNA. TRBV1 is reported as a pseudogene. This CDR3 spans 15 amino acids. This CDR3 reads CTSSRQRDSYNEQFF. CDR3 nucleotides: TGCACCAGCAGCCGCCAACGGGACTCCTACAATGAGCAGTTCTTC.

The gene calls are TRBV5-1 and TRBJ2-3; 7 bases are shared with TRBD1. The length of the CDR3 is 17 residues. The germline CDR1 and CDR2 sequences are SGHRS and YFSETQ. With 5 bases clipped from V and 5 bases from J, the junction kept 17 bases outside the gene matches. The CDR3 reads CASSHRTGPGVLDTQYF. The CDR3 coding sequence is TGCGCCAGCAGTCACCGGACAGGCCCAGGGGTGTTAGATACGCAGTATTTT.

The V and J genes are TRBV6-2 or TRBV6-3 and TRBJ1-1; 9 bases fit TRBD1. The CDR3 spans 16 residues. J lost 0 bases, V lost 6 bases, and 8 bases had no gene match. The V gene's germline CDR1 is MNHEY and CDR2 SVGEGT. CDR3 in amino acids: CASSEQGAVLNTEAFF. The CDR3 coding sequence is TGTGCCAGCAGCGAACAGGGGGCTGTTTTGAACACTGAAGCTTTCTTT.

This chain links TRBV2 with TRBJ1-1, with 7 nucleotides matching TRBD1. CDR3 length: 14 residues. Looked up from germline, CDR1 is SNHLY and CDR2 is FYNNEI. Losses at the gene ends were 6 bases for V and 4 bases for J; bases not matched to a gene: 8. The CDR3 sequence is CASSRQGLSTEAFF. CDR3 coding DNA: TGTGCCAGCAGCCGACAGGGTCTGAGCACTGAAGCTTTCTTT.

The V and J genes are TRBV10-1 and TRBJ1-1; TRBD1 matches at 9 bases. V trimming: 4 bases; J trimming: 6 bases; junction bases outside the gene matches: 9. In germline, CDR1 is WNHNN, CDR2 SYGVQD (reference sequence). The CDR3 spans 15 residues. The DNA for the CDR3 is TGCGCCAGCAGTGGCACCCGGGACAGGGAGTCTGAAGCTTTCTTT. It yields the protein CASSGTRDRESEAFF.

V gene TRBV28 combines with J gene TRBJ1-2; maybe TRBD1 (6 bases). There are 13 residues in the CDR3. CDR1 is MDHEN and CDR2 is SYDVKM in the germline V gene. V lost 3 bases to trimming and J lost 7 bases, with 12 bases between them. CDR3 loop: CASSFSGAAGYTF. The CDR3 DNA reads as TGTGCCAGCAGTTTTTCAGGGGCGGCTGGCTACACCTTC.

The V and J genes are TRBV19 and TRBJ2-3, with 8 positions matching TRBD1. Germline V CDR1 and CDR2: LNHDA, SQIVND (reference sequence). The junction had 9 bases not matched to a gene; V was cut back by 7 bases and J by 3 bases. CDR3 length: 15 amino acids. The CDR3 is CASTHGQGWTDTQYF. The DNA of the CDR3 is TGTGCCAGTACCCATGGACAGGGTTGGACAGATACGCAGTATTTT.